The sequence of this TCR beta chain was determined in a study of blood T cells in healthy people across ages. The study, taken as a whole, reports: In long-lived donors, naive CD4+ cell counts and diversity exceeded those of aged donors.

CDR3 length: 14 residues. Trimming took off 6 bases at V and 3 bases at J, with 17 bases between the two ends. Looked up from germline, CDR1 is DFQATT and CDR2 is SNEGSKA (reference sequence). With a J-beta primer mix and a sample-barcoded 5' primer, a second PCR ran about 6 to 11 cycles. Each cDNA molecule carried a tag from a template-switch adaptor that contained 12 random nucleotides. TCRdb redid the calling of the 5' RACE reads with MiXCR, one entry per CDR3 protein. The sample consists of approximately 1,000,000 distinct CDR3 sequences, 35% to 55% of them appearing once. On this clonotype itself: Its antigen is not known.

The TCR originated in a woman aged 55-69 years in good health. The chain recombines TRBV20-1 with TRBJ2-5, with D perhaps TRBD1 (6 bases). The sequenced material came from blood. This CDR3 reads CSAPPDSFEETQYF. The CDR3 DNA reads as TGCAGTGCCCCACCGGACAGTTTTGAAGAGACCCAGTACTTC.